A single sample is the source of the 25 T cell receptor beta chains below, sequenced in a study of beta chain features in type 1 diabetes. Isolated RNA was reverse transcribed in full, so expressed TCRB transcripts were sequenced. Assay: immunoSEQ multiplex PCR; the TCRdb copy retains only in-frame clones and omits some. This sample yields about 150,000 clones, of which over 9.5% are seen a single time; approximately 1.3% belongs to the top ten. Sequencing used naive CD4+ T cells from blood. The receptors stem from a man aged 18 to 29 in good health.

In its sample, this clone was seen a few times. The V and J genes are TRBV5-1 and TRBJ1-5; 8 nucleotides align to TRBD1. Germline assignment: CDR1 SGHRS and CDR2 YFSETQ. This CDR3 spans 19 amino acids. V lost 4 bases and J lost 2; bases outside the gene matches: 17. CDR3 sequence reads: CASSPSEETGDFRNQPQHF. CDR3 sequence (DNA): TGCGCCAGCAGCCCATCCGAGGAGACAGGGGATTTTCGCAATCAGCCCCAGCATTTT.

The CDR3 DNA sequence: TGCGCCAGCAGCGGGGGACAGGAGAACAATGAGCAGTTCTTC. This encodes CASSGGQENNEQFF. This chain links TRBV5-1 with TRBJ2-1; 8 positions match TRBD1. Trimming at V came to 4 bases and at J to 5 bases, leaving 5 bases not matched to a gene. CDR1 SGHRS and CDR2 YFSETQ come from the germline V gene. The CDR3 contains 14 residues.

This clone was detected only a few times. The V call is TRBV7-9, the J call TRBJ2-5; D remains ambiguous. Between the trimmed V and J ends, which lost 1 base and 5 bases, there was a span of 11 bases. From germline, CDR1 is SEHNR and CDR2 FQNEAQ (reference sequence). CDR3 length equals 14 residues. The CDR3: CASSLGYTSETQYF. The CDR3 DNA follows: TGTGCCAGCAGCTTAGGTTACACCTCGGAGACCCAGTACTTC.

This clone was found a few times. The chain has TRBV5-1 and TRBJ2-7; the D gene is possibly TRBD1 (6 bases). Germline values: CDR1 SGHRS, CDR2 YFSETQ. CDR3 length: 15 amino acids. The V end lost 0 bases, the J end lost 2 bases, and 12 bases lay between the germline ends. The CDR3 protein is CASSLVQGSPYEQYF. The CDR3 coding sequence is TGCGCCAGCAGCTTGGTTCAGGGGTCCCCCTACGAGCAGTACTTC.

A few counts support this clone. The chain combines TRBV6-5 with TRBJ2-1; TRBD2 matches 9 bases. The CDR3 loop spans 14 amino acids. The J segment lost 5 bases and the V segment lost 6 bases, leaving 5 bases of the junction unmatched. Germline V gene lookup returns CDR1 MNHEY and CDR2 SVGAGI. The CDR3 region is CASRLAGEDNEQFF. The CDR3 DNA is TGTGCCAGCAGATTAGCGGGGGAAGACAATGAGCAGTTCTTC.

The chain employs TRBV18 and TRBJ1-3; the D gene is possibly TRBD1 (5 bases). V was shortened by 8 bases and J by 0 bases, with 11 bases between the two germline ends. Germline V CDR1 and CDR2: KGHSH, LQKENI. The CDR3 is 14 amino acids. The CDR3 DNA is TGTGCCAGCACAGGCGTGGACTCTGGAAACACCATATATTTT. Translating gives CASTGVDSGNTIYF. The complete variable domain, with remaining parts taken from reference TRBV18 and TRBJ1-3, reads NAGVMQNPRHLVRRRGQEARLRCSPMKGHSHVYWYRQLPEEGLKFMVYLQKENIIDESGMPKERFSAEFPKEGPSILRIQQVVRGDSAAYFCASTGVDSGNTIYFGEGSWLTVV.

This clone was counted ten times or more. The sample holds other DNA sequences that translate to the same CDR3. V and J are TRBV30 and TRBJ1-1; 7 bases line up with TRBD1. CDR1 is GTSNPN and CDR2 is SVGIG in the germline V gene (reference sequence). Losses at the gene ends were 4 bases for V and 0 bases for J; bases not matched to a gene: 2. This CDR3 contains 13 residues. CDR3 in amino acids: CAWTGGMNTEAFF. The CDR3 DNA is TGTGCCTGGACAGGGGGAATGAACACTGAAGCTTTCTTT.

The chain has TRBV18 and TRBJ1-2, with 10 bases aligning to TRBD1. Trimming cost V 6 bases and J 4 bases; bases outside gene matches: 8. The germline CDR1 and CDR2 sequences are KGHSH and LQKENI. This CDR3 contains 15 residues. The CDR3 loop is CASSRGQGDLYGYTF. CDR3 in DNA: TGTGCCAGCTCCCGCGGACAGGGGGATCTCTATGGCTACACCTTC. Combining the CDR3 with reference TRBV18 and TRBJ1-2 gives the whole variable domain NAGVMQNPRHLVRRRGQEARLRCSPMKGHSHVYWYRQLPEEGLKFMVYLQKENIIDESGMPKERFSAEFPKEGPSILRIQQVVRGDSAAYFCASSRGQGDLYGYTFGSGTRLTVV.

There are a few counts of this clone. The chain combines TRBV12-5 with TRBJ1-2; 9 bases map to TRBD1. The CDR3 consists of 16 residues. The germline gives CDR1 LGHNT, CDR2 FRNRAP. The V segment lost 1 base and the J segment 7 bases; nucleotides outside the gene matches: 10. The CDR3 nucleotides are TGTGCTAGTGGTTTGGCTCCCGGGACAGGGCCCATTGGCTACACCTTC. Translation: CASGLAPGTGPIGYTF.

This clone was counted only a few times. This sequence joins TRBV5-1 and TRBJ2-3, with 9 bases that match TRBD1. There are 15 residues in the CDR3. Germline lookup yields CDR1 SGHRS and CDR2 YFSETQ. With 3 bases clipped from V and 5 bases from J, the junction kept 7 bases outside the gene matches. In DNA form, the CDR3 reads TGCGCCAGCAGCTCCGGACAGGGGAGGGGAGATACGCAGTATTTT. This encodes CASSSGQGRGDTQYF.

CDR3 bases: TGTGCCAGCAGTGAAGATCAGGGGGCACGCCAAGAGACCCAGTACTTC. Translated: CASSEDQGARQETQYF. The chain couples TRBV2 to TRBJ2-5; the match to TRBD1 covers 8 bases. The germline V gene has CDR1 SNHLY and CDR2 FYNNEI. The V and J ends lost 1 base and 1 base, in that order; junction bases with no gene match: 5. CDR3 size: 16 residues.

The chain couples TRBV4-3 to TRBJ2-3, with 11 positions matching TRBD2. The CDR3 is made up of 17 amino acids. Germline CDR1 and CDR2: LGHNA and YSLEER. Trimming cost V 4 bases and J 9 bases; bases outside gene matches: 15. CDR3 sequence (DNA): TGCGCCAGCAGCCGCCTCACCGTAGCGGGGGGGTCAGGGACGCAGTATTTT. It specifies CASSRLTVAGGSGTQYF.

The CDR3: CASSPRQGYPDTQYF. For the CDR3, the DNA is TGTGCCAGCAGCCCACGACAGGGGTACCCAGATACGCAGTATTTT. The rearrangement joins TRBV9 to TRBJ2-3, with 8 positions matching TRBD1. J lost 4 bases, V lost 4 bases, and 8 bases had no gene match. Germline V lookup: CDR1 SGDLS, CDR2 YYNGEE. The CDR3 has 15 residues. The complete variable domain, with remaining parts taken from reference TRBV9 and TRBJ2-3, reads DSGVTQTPKHLITATGQRVTLRCSPRSGDLSVYWYQQSLDQGLQFLIQYYNGEERAKGNILERFSAQQFPDLHSELNLSSLELGDSALYFCASSPRQGYPDTQYFGPGTRLTVL.

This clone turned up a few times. CDR3 residues: CASSWERVNQPQHF. The CDR3 DNA follows: TGTGCCAGCAGTTGGGAGAGAGTCAATCAGCCCCAGCATTTT. V usage is TRBV6-6 and J usage is TRBJ1-5; D call uncertain. V was clipped by 4 bases and J by 3 bases, with 10 bases between them. The CDR3 is made up of 14 amino acids. Germline V lookup: CDR1 MNHNY, CDR2 SVGAGI (reference sequence).

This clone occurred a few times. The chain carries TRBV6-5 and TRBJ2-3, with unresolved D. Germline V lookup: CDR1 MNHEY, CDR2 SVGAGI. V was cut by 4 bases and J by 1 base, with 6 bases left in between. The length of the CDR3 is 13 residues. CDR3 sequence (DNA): TGTGCCAGCAGTTCAACAGGCACAGATACGCAGTATTTT. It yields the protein CASSSTGTDTQYF.

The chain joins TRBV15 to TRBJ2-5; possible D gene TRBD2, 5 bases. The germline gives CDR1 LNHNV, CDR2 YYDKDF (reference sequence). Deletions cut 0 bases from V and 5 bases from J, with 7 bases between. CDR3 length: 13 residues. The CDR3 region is CATSRDQRETQYF. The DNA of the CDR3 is TGTGCCACCAGCAGAGATCAGCGGGAGACCCAGTACTTC. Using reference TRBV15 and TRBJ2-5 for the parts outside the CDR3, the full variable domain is DAMVIQNPRYQVTQFGKPVTLSCSQTLNHNVMYWYQQKSSQAPKLLFHYYDKDFNNEADTPDNFQSRRPNTSFCFLDIRSPGLGDTAMYLCATSRDQRETQYFGPGTRLLVL.

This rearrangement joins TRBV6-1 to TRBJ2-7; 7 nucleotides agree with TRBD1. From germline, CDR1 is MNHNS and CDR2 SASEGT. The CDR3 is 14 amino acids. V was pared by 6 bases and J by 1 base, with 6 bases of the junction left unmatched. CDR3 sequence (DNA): TGTGCCAGCAGACGCGGACAGGTGTCCTACGAGCAGTACTTC. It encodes CASRRGQVSYEQYF.

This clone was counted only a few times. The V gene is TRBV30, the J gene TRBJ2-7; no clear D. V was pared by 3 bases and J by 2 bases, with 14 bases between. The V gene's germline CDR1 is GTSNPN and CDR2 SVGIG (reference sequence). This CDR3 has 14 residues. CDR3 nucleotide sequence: TGTGCCTGGAGGCCCCAACTACAAACCTACGAGCAGTACTTC. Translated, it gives CAWRPQLQTYEQYF.

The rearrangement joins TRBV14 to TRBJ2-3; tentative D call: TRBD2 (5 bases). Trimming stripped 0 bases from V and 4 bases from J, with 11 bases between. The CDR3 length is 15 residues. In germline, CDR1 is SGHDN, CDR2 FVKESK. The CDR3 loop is CASSQEASLPDTQYF. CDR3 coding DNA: TGTGCCAGCAGCCAAGAGGCTAGCCTGCCAGATACGCAGTATTTT.

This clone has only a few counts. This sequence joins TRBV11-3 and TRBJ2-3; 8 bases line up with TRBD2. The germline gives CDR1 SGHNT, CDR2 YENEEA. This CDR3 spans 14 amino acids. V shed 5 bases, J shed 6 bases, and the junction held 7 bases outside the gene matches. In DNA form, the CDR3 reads TGTGCCAGCAGCCCCCGCCGGGGGGGGGATACGCAGTATTTT. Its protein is CASSPRRGGDTQYF.

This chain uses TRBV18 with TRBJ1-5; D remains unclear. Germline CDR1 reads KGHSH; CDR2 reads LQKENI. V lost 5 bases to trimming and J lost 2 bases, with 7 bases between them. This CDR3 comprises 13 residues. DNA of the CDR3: TGTGCCAGCTCAGACATAGGCAATCAGCCCCAGCATTTT. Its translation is CASSDIGNQPQHF.

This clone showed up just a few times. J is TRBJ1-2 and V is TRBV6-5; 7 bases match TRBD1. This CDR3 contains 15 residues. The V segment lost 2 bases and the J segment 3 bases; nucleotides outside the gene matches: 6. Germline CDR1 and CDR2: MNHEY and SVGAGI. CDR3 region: CASSYTGTAYYGYTF. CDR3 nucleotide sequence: TGTGCCAGCAGTTACACCGGGACAGCCTACTATGGCTACACCTTC.

The CDR3 bases are TGCGCCAGCAGCCAGGGCAGCCCCACCGGTGGGGAGCTGTTTTTT. It is translated as CASSQGSPTGGELFF. The V gene is TRBV4-1, the J gene TRBJ2-2; the D is unclear. The V gene's germline CDR1 is MGHRA and CDR2 YSYEKL. V was clipped by 3 bases and J by 8 bases, with 16 bases between them. The CDR3 sequence is 15 residues long.

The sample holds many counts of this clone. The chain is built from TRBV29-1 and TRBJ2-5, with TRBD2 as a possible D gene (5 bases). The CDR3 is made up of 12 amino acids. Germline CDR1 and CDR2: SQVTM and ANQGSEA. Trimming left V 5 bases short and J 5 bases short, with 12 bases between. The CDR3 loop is CSVKEARETQYF. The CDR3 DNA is TGCAGCGTTAAGGAGGCACGGGAGACCCAGTACTTC.

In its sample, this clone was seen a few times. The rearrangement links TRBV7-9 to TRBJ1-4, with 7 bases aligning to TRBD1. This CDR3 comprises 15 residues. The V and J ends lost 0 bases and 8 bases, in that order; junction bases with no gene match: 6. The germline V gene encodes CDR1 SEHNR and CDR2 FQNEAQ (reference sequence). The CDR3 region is CASSLAEGAGEKLFF. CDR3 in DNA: TGTGCCAGCAGCTTAGCTGAGGGGGCCGGGGAAAAACTGTTTTTT.